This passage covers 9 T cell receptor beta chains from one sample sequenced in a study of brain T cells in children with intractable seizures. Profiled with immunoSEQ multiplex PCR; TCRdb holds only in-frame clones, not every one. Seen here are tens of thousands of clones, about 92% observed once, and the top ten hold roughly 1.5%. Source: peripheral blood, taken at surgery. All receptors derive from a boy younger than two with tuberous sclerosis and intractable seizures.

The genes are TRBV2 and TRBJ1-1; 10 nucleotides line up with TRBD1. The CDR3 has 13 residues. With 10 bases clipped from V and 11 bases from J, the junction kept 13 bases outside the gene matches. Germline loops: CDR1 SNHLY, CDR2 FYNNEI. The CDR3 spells CATTTDRGLGAFF. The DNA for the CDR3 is TGTGCCACCACAACGGACAGGGGGTTAGGGGCTTTCTTT.

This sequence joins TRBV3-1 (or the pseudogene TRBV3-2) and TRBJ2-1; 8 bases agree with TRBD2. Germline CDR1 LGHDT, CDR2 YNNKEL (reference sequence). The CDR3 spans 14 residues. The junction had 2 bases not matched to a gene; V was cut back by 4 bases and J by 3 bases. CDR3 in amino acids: CASSPGGGYNEQFF. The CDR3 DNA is TGTGCCAGCAGCCCGGGGGGGGGCTACAATGAGCAGTTCTTC.

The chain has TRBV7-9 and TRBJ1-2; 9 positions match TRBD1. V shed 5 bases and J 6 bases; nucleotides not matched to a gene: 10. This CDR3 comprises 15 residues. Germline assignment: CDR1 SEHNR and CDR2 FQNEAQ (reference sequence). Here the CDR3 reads CASSSRDRERDGYTF. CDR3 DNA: TGTGCCAGCAGCAGCCGGGACAGGGAACGGGATGGCTACACCTTC.

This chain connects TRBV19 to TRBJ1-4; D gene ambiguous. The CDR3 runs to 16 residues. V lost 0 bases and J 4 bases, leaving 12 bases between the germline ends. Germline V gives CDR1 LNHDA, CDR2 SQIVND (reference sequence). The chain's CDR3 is CASSIDHQAINEKLFF. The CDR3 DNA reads TGTGCCAGTAGTATAGACCACCAGGCGATTAATGAAAAACTGTTTTTT.

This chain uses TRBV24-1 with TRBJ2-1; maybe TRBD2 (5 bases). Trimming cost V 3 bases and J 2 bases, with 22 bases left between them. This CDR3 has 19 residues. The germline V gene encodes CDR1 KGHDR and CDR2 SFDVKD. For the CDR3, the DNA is TGTGCCACCAGTGATGGGGTAAGGTCAAAGAGAGGGCCCTACAATGAGCAGTTCTTC. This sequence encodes CATSDGVRSKRGPYNEQFF.

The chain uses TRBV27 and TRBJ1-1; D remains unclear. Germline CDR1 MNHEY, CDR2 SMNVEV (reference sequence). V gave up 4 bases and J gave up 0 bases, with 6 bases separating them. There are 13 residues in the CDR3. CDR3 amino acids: CASSSSLNTEAFF. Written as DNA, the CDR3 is TGTGCCAGCAGTTCTAGCTTGAACACTGAAGCTTTCTTT.

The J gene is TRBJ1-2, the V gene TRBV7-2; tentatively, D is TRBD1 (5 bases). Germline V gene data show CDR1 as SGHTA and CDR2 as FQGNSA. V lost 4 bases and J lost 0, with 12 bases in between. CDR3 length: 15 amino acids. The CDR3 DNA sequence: TGTGCCAGCAGCTGGACATCAAGCCCTAACTATGGCTACACCTTC. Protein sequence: CASSWTSSPNYGYTF.

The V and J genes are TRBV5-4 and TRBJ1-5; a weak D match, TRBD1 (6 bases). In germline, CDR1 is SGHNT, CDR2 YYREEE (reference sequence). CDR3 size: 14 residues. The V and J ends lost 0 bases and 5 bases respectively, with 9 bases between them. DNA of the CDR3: TGTGCCAGCAGCTTGGACAGGGAAGATCAGCCCCAGCATTTT. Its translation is CASSLDREDQPQHF.

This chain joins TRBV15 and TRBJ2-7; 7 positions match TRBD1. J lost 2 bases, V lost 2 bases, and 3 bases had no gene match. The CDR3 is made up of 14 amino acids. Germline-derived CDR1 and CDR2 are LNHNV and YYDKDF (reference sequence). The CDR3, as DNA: TGTGCCACCAGCAGAACAGGGGACGCCTACGAGCAGTACTTC. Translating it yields CATSRTGDAYEQYF.